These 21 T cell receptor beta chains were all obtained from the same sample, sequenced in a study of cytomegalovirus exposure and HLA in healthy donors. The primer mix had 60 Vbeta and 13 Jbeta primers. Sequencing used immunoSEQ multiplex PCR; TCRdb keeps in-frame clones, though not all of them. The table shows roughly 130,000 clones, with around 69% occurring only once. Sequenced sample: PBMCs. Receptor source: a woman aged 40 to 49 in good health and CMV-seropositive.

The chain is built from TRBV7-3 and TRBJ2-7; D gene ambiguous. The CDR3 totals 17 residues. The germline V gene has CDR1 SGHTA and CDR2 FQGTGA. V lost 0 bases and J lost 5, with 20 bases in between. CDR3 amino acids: CASSLTPPRPLSDEQYF. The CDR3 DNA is TGTGCCAGCAGCTTAACCCCGCCGCGCCCGCTCTCGGACGAGCAGTACTTC.

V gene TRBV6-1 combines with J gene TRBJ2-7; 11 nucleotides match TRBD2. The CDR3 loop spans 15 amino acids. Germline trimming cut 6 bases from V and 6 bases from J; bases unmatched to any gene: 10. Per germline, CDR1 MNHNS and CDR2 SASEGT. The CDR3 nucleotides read TGTGCCAGCAGCCCATCTAGCGGGAGGATCGGCGAGCAGTACTTC. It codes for CASSPSSGRIGEQYF.

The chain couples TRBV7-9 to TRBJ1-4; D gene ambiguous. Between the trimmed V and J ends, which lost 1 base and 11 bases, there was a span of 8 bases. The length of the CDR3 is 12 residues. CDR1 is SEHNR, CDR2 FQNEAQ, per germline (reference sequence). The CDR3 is CASSLDGGKLFF. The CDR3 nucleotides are TGTGCCAGCAGCTTAGACGGAGGGAAACTGTTTTTT.

This CDR3 is CASSLRREETQYF. In DNA, the CDR3 is TGTGCCAGCAGCTTACGGCGGGAAGAGACCCAGTACTTC. The chain couples TRBV11-2 to TRBJ2-5, with a possible D match to TRBD2 (5 bases). In germline, CDR1 is SGHAT, CDR2 FQNNGV. Between the trimmed V and J ends, which lost 2 bases and 3 bases, there was a span of 7 bases. The CDR3 is made up of 13 amino acids.

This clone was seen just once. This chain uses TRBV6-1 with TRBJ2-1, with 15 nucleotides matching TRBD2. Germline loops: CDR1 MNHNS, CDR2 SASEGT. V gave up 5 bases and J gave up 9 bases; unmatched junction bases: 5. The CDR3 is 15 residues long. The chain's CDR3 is CASSPGLAGGIEQFF. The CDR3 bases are TGTGCCAGCAGTCCGGGACTAGCGGGGGGTATTGAGCAGTTCTTC.

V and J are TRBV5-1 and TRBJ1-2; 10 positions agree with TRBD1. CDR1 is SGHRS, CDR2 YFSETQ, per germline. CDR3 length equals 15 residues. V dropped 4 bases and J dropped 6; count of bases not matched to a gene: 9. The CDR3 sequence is CASSLRTGGTDGYTF. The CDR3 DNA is TGCGCCAGCAGCCTCAGGACAGGGGGGACGGATGGCTACACCTTC.

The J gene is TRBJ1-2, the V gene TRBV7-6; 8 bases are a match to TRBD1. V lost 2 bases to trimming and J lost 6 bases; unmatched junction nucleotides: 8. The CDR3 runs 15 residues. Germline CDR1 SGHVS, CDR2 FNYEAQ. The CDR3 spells CASSLTQAGGNGYTF. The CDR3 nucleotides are TGTGCCAGCAGCTTAACGCAGGCAGGGGGCAATGGCTACACCTTC.

CDR3: CASSYSSGTETYEQYF. The CDR3 nucleotides read TGTGCCAGCAGTTACTCGTCCGGGACAGAGACCTACGAGCAGTACTTC. The V gene is TRBV6-5, the J gene TRBJ2-7, with 7 positions matching TRBD1. This CDR3 has 16 residues. The junction had 7 bases not matched to a gene; V was cut back by 0 bases and J by 2 bases. Per germline, CDR1 MNHEY and CDR2 SVGAGI.

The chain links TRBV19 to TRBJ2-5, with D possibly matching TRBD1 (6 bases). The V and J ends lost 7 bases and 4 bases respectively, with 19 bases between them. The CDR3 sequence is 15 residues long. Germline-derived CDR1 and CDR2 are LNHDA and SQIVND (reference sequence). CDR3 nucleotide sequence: TGTGCCAGTACCCCGAACACAGGGCAGCGAGAGACCCAGTACTTC. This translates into CASTPNTGQRETQYF.

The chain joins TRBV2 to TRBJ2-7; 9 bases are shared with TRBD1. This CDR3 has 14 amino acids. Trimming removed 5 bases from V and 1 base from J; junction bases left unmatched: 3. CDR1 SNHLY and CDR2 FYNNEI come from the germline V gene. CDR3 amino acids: CASSSGTGSYEQYF. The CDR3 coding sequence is TGTGCCAGCAGTTCCGGGACAGGGTCCTACGAGCAGTACTTC.

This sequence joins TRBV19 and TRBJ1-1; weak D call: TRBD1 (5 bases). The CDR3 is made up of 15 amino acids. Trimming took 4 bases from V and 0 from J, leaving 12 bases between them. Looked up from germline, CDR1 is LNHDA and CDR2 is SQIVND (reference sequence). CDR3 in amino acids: CASSRPQGLNTEAFF. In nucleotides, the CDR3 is TGTGCCAGTAGTAGGCCCCAGGGTTTGAACACTGAAGCTTTCTTT.

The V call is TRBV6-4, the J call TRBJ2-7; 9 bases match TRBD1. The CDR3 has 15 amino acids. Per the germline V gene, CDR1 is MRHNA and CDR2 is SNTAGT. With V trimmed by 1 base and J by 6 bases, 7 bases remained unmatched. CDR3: CASSDFRDRVSEQYF. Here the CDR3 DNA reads TGTGCCAGCAGTGACTTCCGGGACAGGGTATCCGAGCAGTACTTC.

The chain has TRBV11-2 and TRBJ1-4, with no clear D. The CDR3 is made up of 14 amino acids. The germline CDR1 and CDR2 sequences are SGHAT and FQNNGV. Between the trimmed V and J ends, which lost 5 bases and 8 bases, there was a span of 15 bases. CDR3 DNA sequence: TGTGCCAGCAGCCCTCCAACGGGGATCGAAAAACTGTTTTTT. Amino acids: CASSPPTGIEKLFF.

CDR3 amino acids: CASSPPLGASETSYNEQFF. CDR3 in DNA: TGTGCCAGCAGCCCTCCTCTCGGGGCTAGCGAGACATCCTACAATGAGCAGTTCTTC. This rearrangement joins TRBV7-9 to TRBJ2-1, with D possibly TRBD2 on 6 matching bases. CDR3 length: 19 residues. Germline loops: CDR1 SEHNR, CDR2 FQNEAQ (reference sequence). Trimming removed 5 bases at V and 1 base at J, with 24 bases between.

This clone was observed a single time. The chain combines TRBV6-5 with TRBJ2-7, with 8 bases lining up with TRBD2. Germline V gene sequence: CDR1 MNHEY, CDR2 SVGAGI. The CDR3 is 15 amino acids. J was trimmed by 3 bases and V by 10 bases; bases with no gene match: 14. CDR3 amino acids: CATRPGGAGVYEQYF. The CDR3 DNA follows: TGTGCCACTCGCCCAGGAGGAGCGGGAGTCTACGAGCAGTACTTC.

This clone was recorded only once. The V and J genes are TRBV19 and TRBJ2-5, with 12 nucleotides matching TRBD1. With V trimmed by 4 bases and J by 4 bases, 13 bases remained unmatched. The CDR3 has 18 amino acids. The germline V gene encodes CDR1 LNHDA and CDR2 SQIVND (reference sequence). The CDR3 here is CASSTLPGQGAGGETQYF. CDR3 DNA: TGTGCCAGTAGTACGTTACCGGGACAGGGGGCGGGAGGAGAGACCCAGTACTTC. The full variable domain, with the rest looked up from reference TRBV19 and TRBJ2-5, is DGGITQSPKYLFRKEGQNVTLSCEQNLNHDAMYWYRQDPGQGLRLIYYSQIVNDFQKGDIAEGYSVSREKKESFPLTVTSAQKNPTAFYLCASSTLPGQGAGGETQYFGPGTRLLVL.

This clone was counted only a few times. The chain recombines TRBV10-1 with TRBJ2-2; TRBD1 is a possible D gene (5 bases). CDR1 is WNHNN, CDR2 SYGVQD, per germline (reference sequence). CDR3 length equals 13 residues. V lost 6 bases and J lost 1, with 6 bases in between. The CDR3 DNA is TGCGCCAGCAGCCAGGGGAACACCGGGGAGCTGTTTTTT. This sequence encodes CASSQGNTGELFF.

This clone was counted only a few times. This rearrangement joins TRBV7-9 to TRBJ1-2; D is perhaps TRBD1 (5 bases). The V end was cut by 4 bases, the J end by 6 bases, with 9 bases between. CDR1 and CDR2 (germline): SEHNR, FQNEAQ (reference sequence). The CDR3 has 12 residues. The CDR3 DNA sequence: TGTGCCAGCAGCTGGGGCGGGGATGGCTACACCTTC. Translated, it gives CASSWGGDGYTF.

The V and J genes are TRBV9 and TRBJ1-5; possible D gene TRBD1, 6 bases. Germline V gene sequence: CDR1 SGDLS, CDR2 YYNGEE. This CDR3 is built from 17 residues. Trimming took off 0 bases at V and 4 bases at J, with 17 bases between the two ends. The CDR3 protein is CASSVVPATGKNQPQHF. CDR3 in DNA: TGTGCCAGCAGCGTAGTACCCGCGACAGGAAAAAATCAGCCCCAGCATTTT.

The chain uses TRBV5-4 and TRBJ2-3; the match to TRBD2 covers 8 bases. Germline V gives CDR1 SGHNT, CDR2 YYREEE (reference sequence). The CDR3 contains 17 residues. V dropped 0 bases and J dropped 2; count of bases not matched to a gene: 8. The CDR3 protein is CASSLVLAGFSTDTQYF. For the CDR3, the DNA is TGTGCCAGCAGCTTGGTTCTAGCGGGTTTCTCCACAGATACGCAGTATTTT.

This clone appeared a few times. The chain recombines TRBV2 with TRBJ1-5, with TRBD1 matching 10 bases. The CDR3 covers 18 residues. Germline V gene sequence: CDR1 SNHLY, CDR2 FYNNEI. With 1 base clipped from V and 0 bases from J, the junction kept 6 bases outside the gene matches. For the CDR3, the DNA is TGTGCCAGCAGTGAAGTAGGACAGGGGGGAGTTAGCAATCAGCCCCAGCATTTT. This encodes CASSEVGQGGVSNQPQHF.